A selection of T cell receptor beta chains follows, all from one sample in a study of blood T cell repertoires in COVID-19. Profiling relied on immunoSEQ multiplex PCR, and the TCRdb table lists in-frame clones only, not all of them. The data show 75,000 to 100,000 clones, about 83% seen once. Source material: peripheral blood. The receptors shown here come from a human donor in a cohort sampled during active COVID-19. Both conserved end residues are part of each CDR3. The order of the fields is D gene, V gene, J gene, clone size, CDR3 protein, CDR3 DNA. D genes are given only for firm matches. Expanded clones are given a class, and other clones once, few, many or no size at all.

TRBD1	TRBV5-4	TRBJ1-2	-	CASSYPGGAGGYTF	TGTGCCAGCAGCTATCCAGGGGGCGCGGGTGGCTACACCTTC
-	TRBV18	TRBJ1-1	-	CASSPTGILNTEAFF	TGTGCCAGCTCACCCACAGGAATCCTGAACACTGAAGCTTTCTTT
-	TRBV1	TRBJ2-1	-	CTSSQDDQSRLNEQFF	TGCACCAGCAGCCAAGATGACCAATCGAGGCTGAATGAGCAGTTCTTC
TRBD2	TRBV5-1	TRBJ2-2	-	CASSSLAGGRNTGELFF	TGCGCCAGCAGCTCCCTAGCGGGAGGGAGGAACACCGGGGAGCTGTTTTTT
-	TRBV2	TRBJ2-2	-	CASTELEGGTNTGELFF	TGTGCCAGCACCGAACTGGAGGGAGGAACGAACACCGGGGAGCTGTTTTTT
-	TRBV5-1	TRBJ1-5	-	CASSLVGEGEVSNQPQHF	TGCGCCAGCAGCTTGGTCGGGGAGGGGGAGGTTAGCAATCAGCCCCAGCATTTT
-	TRBV5-1	TRBJ1-6	-	CASSLEPGDSSYNSPLHF	TGCGCCAGCAGCTTGGAGCCAGGGGATAGCTCCTATAATTCACCCCTCCACTTT
TRBD1	TRBV3-1/TRBV3-2	TRBJ2-6	once	CASSQTDRAPTGANVLTF	TGTGCCAGCAGCCAAACGGACAGGGCCCCGACTGGGGCCAACGTCCTGACTTTC
-	TRBV9	TRBJ1-1	-	CASSSGGAENTEAFF	TGTGCCAGCAGCTCTGGGGGCGCAGAGAACACTGAAGCTTTCTTT
-	TRBV7-9	TRBJ1-2	-	CASSLGFTDYGYTF	TGTGCCAGCAGCTTAGGTTTCACAGACTATGGCTACACCTTC
TRBD1	TRBV24-1	TRBJ2-7	once	CATSRDREINEQYF	TGTGCCACCAGCCGGGACAGGGAAATTAACGAGCAGTACTTC
-	TRBV3-1/TRBV3-2	TRBJ1-5	few	CASSQAGMNQPQHF	TGTGCCAGCAGCCAAGCTGGCATGAATCAGCCCCAGCATTTT
-	TRBV7-9	TRBJ2-7	-	CASSLGLGGYEQYF	TGTGCCAGCAGCTTAGGCCTTGGCGGGTACGAGCAGTACTTC
TRBD1	TRBV30	TRBJ1-2	-	CAWNRGRGYTF	TGTGCCTGGAATAGGGGGCGAGGCTACACCTTC
TRBD1	TRBV2	TRBJ2-7	-	CASSTGTGGSYEQYF	TGTGCCAGCAGTACCGGGACAGGGGGCTCCTACGAGCAGTACTTC
TRBD1	TRBV25-1	TRBJ1-1	once	CASSAARGQGGTEAFF	TGTGCCAGCAGTGCTGCGAGGGGGCAGGGGGGCACTGAAGCTTTCTTT
TRBD1	TRBV19	TRBJ1-3	-	CASTRRGGDSGNTIYF	TGTGCCAGTACCCGGAGGGGCGGGGACAGTGGAAACACCATATATTTT
-	TRBV5-4	TRBJ2-5	-	CASSSSGSFRGETQYF	TGTGCCAGCAGCTCATCTGGGAGTTTCCGGGGGGAGACCCAGTACTTC
-	TRBV6-4	TRBJ2-7	-	CASSDSIAEPHYEQYF	TGTGCCAGCAGTGACTCTATAGCGGAGCCTCACTACGAGCAGTACTTC
-	TRBV11-2	TRBJ1-2	-	CASTRQVMYGYTF	TGTGCCAGCACCCGACAGGTGATGTACGGCTACACCTTC
TRBD1	TRBV27	TRBJ2-7	-	CASSPGQVRGPYEQYF	TGTGCCAGCAGTCCGGGACAGGTGAGGGGTCCCTACGAGCAGTACTTC
-	TRBV27	TRBJ2-2	-	CASSLEGSELFF	TGTGCCAGCAGTTTAGAGGGTTCGGAGCTGTTTTTT
-	TRBV27	TRBJ2-3	-	CASSFSSTDTQYF	TGTGCCAGCAGTTTTTCTAGCACAGATACGCAGTATTTT
TRBD1	TRBV27	TRBJ1-3	-	CASSGDRGTDTIYF	TGTGCCAGCAGTGGGGACAGGGGCACGGACACCATATATTTT
TRBD2	TRBV4-3	TRBJ2-7	-	CASSQGTSGDPYYEQYF	TGCGCCAGCAGCCAAGGGACTAGCGGAGACCCTTACTACGAGCAGTACTTC
TRBD2	TRBV27	TRBJ2-1	few	CASSSPPTSGRAYEQFF	TGTGCCAGCAGTTCTCCCCCTACTAGCGGGAGGGCATATGAGCAGTTCTTC
TRBD2	TRBV2	TRBJ2-1	-	CASSQREGLYNEQFF	TGTGCCAGCAGTCAGCGGGAGGGCCTATACAATGAGCAGTTCTTC
-	TRBV24-1	TRBJ2-1	-	CATSDSSLNDEQFF	TGTGCCACCAGTGATTCTAGCCTCAACGATGAGCAGTTCTTC
TRBD1	TRBV9	TRBJ1-1	few	CASSAGQGQTEAFF	TGTGCCAGCAGCGCGGGACAGGGTCAGACTGAAGCTTTCTTT
TRBD1	TRBV19	TRBJ2-7	-	CASSAGTGAYEQYF	TGTGCCAGTTCGGCCGGGACAGGGGCCTACGAGCAGTACTTC
TRBD1	TRBV10-1	TRBJ1-3	few	CASSDRGQGISGNTIYF	TGCGCCAGCAGTGATAGGGGACAGGGTATCTCTGGAAACACCATATATTTT
TRBD1	TRBV12-5	TRBJ2-5	-	CASGSPPHDRGLKETQYF	TGTGCTAGTGGTTCCCCACCCCACGACAGGGGTCTAAAAGAGACCCAGTACTTC
-	TRBV10-3	TRBJ1-2	few	CAISGGDTLYGYTF	TGTGCCATCAGTGGGGGGGATACCTTGTATGGCTACACCTTC
-	TRBV4-3	TRBJ2-1	-	CASSQDYSLIRSNEQFF	TGCGCCAGCAGCCAAGACTATTCGCTTATACGGTCCAATGAGCAGTTCTTC
-	TRBV27	TRBJ1-4	-	CASSSAGRRSSEKLFF	TGTGCCAGCAGTTCCGCCGGCCGACGGAGTAGTGAAAAACTGTTTTTT
-	TRBV18	TRBJ2-1	-	CASSPGANNEQFF	TGTGCCAGCTCACCTGGGGCTAACAATGAGCAGTTCTTC
TRBD2	TRBV7-6	TRBJ2-1	-	CASMGIAGGPSSYNEQFF	TGTGCCAGTATGGGCATAGCGGGAGGGCCGAGCTCCTACAATGAGCAGTTCTTC